This TCR beta chain was captured by sequencing in a study of blood T cell repertoires in COVID-19. Study-wide context: Nucleic acid was either cDNA or gDNA, and it came from T cells, B-cell-depleted T cells, or PBMCs.

The protocol was immunoSEQ multiplex PCR, while the TCRdb copy is restricted to in-frame clones and leaves out a portion. The sample holds a few hundred thousand clones; 80% to 90% are singletons and the top ten take approximately 2.5%. The CDR3 spans 16 residues. Per the germline V gene, CDR1 is SGHKS and CDR2 is YYEKEE (reference sequence). V shed 2 bases and J shed 4 bases, with 18 bases lying between them. Participants spanned ages about 18 to 100 years and resided in 20 to 30 US areas. Sequencing was carried out using PBMCs or T cells enriched from blood (not recorded which). The rearrangement links TRBV5-5 to TRBJ1-1; unclear D gene. This TCR derives from a woman aged 18 to 35 who had recovered from COVID-19. In DNA, the CDR3 is TGTGCCAGCAGCTTAAGTTTTACCGGGTCTAGCACTGAAGCTTTCTTT. Its protein product is CASSLSFTGSSTEAFF.